A single T cell receptor beta chain is shown here with its context. The antigen remains undetermined. The ends were cut back, 4 bases at V and 0 bases at J, with 11 bases in the middle. CDR3 length equals 16 residues. CDR1 is SGHRS, CDR2 YFSETQ, per germline. This sample is part of a study of OX40 agonist ivuxolimab in advanced cancers. The overall study: Patients were infused with ivuxolimab every 2 weeks at 0.01 to 10 mg/kg. Study observations and caveats: Expanded peripheral T cells had an undetermined antigen specificity.

Data came from immunoSEQ multiplex PCR; TCRdb stores just in-frame clones and leaves some out. This sample has roughly 30,000 clones, with 80% to 95% found just once. J is TRBJ1-6 and V is TRBV5-1, with a tentative D call TRBD1 (6 bases). This TCR came from an adult with an advanced solid tumor such as melanoma, head and neck, liver or kidney cancer. Sequencing used CD4+ or CD8+ T cells sorted from blood, obtained in a trial of the OX40 agonist ivuxolimab. The CDR3 DNA reads TGCGCCAGCAGCAAAGGGACATACTCCTATAATTCACCCCTCCACTTT. Amino acid sequence: CASSKGTYSYNSPLHF.